Listed here is a single T cell receptor beta chain. There is no known antigen for this receptor. No base quality information exists; no much larger clone differs at one position. The data stem from a study of T cells in Graves' hyperthyroidism and ophthalmopathy (dated by TCRdb to about 2019). The study in broad terms: Peripheral blood samples were taken at initial diagnosis, before any treatment was given. The 100 discovery patients were randomly split 7:3 into training and test sets. In six Graves' hyperthyroidism patients, the study also compared T-cell repertoires from thyroid tissue with T-cell repertoires from blood. The paper reports TCR Vbeta CDR3 sequencing of some 140 peripheral blood samples: 40 to 45 ophthalmopathy, fewer than 80 hyperthyroidism and approximately 17 progressor patients. A discovery cohort of fewer than 110 patients, roughly 40 with Graves' ophthalmopathy and about 58 with stable Graves' hyperthyroidism, was used to find distinguishing TCR V-J signatures. After blood sampling, hyperthyroidism patients were treated with methimazole at a starting dose of 30 mg daily, and ophthalmopathy patients were treated with high-dose intravenous methylprednisolone. An independent validation cohort of about 19 hyperthyroidism patients and approximately 16 patients who later progressed to ophthalmopathy tested prospective prediction of ophthalmopathy.

What the work shows at the level of the full study, not this receptor alone: A 13 V-J signature model separated ophthalmopathy from stable hyperthyroidism, with approximately 87% sensitivity and 81% to 83% specificity in cross-validation and 80%/75% in testing. No statistical method was used to fix the sample size in advance, and group allocation was not hidden from the investigators. Most expanded thyroid clonotypes (frequency above 0.001) were also found in blood, which suggests that blood repertoires may mirror thyroid immune responses. In validation, the model predicted progression to ophthalmopathy with roughly 70% sensitivity and approximately 72% specificity, a median of approximately 6.5 months before onset.

Amplification of TCR beta CDR3 regions was carried out from RNA transcripts. For the first round of RT-PCR on the TCR CDR3, the HTBI primer set was used together with the Qiagen OneStep RT-PCR kit. Libraries were constructed in a second round of multiplex PCR, after which size selection and purification were performed. Sequencing of the libraries was done on an Illumina HiSeq2000 using paired-end 100 bp reads. In the authors' own workflow: SOAPnuke was used to process the raw data, with reads discarded if the reads contained adapters or uncalled bases, had a mean Phred below 15, or lacked an exact constant-primer or identifier match. High-quality paired reads were merged using COPE v1.2.5, and each unique nucleotide sequence was defined as a clonotype. MiTCR v1.1 was used to align clonotypes to the IMGT TRBV, TRBD and TRBJ reference segments. Analysis was restricted to V-J combinations with a frequency above 0.0001, which covered 98% to 99.2% of repertoires. A TCS score was defined as the ratio between F50 (clonal expansion) and ExV (chaos), using BLOSUM62-based TCRdist between CDR3 peptides within each V-J. Welch's t-statistics and random forest reduced 500 to 650 V-J features to roughly 13, which were used in a naive Bayes classifier (R e1071). In TCRdb, the public reads were trimmed at Q25 with fastp and aligned with MiXCR, with productive beta chains retained. A single entry per CDR3 protein holds the most common genes and DNA from its merged rows. The V and J calls reflect TCRdb's pipeline rather than the authors' work. The sample includes approximately 530,000 distinct CDR3 sequences, with over 15% observed a single time. The ten biggest clones cover 18% of the sample.

A patient counted as having stable Graves' hyperthyroidism if no progression to ophthalmopathy occurred over 18 months of follow-up. Hyperthyroidism patients were newly diagnosed, had a disease duration of under 2 months, and were aged 18 to 65 years. Any patient with an uncontrolled infection, another autoimmune disease, pregnancy or lactation was excluded. Diagnoses were established on the basis of clinical symptoms, serum thyroxine and TRAb, thyroid ultrasound, and orbital computed tomography. Ficoll-Paque density gradient centrifugation was used to isolate PBMCs from 10 ml of fresh peripheral blood. Total RNA was extracted using Trizol reagent, and RNA quality was assessed on an Agilent 2100 Bioanalyzer. Compared with germline, V lacks 5 bases and J lacks 7 bases; bases without a gene match: 5. The germline V gene provides CDR1 KGHSH and CDR2 LQKENI. From its cysteine to its phenylalanine, the CDR3 spans 15 amino acids. CDR3 DNA is the only sequence kept; it has 45 bases, read in frame from the first base.

This chain is built from TRBV18 and TRBJ1-6; 10 junctional bases match TRBD1. This sequence originates from a woman younger than 35 with Graves' hyperthyroidism. The sample consisted of blood. The CDR3 in this case is CASSGPGQGNSPLHF. The DNA sequence is given as TGTGCCAGCTCAGGACCGGGACAGGGGAATTCACCCCTCCACTTT.